This T cell receptor beta chain was found in a study of early T cells in non-severe SARS-CoV-2 infection. Study overall: Sequencing input comprised bulk RNA from unsorted whole blood; chain pairing was not available. Notes on the study in general: VDJdb matches were skewed toward anti-spike CD8 T cell responses.

This clonotype was seen more than once but under ten times. Its antigen is undetermined. With 9 bases removed from V and 0 bases from J, the gap between germline ends came to 4 bases. Germline values: CDR1 SGHTA, CDR2 FQGNSA. This CDR3 spans 11 amino acids. Researchers tagged individual cDNA molecules with unique molecular identifiers. TCRdb recomputed calls from the 5' RACE reads with MiXCR, one row per CDR3 protein. The top ten hold roughly a sixth of the sample, which has tens of thousands of distinct CDR3 sequences, 12% seen once. The TCR comes from an adult who was a healthcare worker with PCR-confirmed SARS-CoV-2 infection or an uninfected control (not recorded which). Sequenced input: whole blood. V and J are TRBV7-2 and TRBJ2-3; D is ambiguous. In DNA, the CDR3 is TGTGCCAGTGCTAGCACAGATACGCAGTATTTT. Protein sequence: CASASTDTQYF.